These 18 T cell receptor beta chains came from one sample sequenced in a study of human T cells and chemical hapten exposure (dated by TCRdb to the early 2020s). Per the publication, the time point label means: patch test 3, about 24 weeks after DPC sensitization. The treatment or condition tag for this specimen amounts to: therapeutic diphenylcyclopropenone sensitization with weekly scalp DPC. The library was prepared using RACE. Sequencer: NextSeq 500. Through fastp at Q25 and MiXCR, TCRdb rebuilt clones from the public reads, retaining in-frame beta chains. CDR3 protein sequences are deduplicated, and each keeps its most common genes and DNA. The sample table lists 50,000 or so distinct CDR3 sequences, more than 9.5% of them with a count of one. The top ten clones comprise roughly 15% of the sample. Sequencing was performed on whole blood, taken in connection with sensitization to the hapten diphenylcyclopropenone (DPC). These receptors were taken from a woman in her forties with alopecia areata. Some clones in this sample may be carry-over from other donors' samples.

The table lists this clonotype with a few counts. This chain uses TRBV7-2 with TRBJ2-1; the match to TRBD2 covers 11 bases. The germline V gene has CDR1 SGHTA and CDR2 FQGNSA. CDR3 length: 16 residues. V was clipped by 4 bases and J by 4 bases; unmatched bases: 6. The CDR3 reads CASSSLAGGIYNEQFF. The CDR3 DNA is TGTGCCAGCAGCTCCCTAGCGGGGGGCATATACAATGAGCAGTTCTTC.

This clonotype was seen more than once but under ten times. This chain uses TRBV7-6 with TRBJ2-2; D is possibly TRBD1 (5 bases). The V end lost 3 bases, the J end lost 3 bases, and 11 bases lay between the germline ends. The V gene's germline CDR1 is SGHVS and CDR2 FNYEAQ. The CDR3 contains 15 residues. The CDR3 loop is CASSFRVGHTGELFF. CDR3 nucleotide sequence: TGTGCCAGCAGCTTCAGGGTAGGGCACACCGGGGAGCTGTTTTTT.

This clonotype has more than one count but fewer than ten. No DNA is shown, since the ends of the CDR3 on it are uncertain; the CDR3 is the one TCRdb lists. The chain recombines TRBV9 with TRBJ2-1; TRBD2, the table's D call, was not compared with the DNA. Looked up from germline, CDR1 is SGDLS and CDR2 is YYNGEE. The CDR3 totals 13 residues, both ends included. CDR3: CASSVAQGTPRFF.

The CDR3 DNA sequence: TGCGCCAGCAGCCAAGTCCCCACAGGGGAAGAGACCCAGTACTTC. It codes for CASSQVPTGEETQYF. The chain has TRBV4-1 and TRBJ2-5, with TRBD1 matching over 7 bases. The CDR3 is 15 amino acids. Per the germline V gene, CDR1 is MGHRA and CDR2 is YSYEKL. V was pared by 1 base and J by 3 bases, with 5 bases of the junction left unmatched.

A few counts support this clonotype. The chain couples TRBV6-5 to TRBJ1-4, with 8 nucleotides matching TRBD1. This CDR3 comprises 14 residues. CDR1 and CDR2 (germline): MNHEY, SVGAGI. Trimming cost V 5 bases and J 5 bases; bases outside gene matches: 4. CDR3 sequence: CASSAGQANEKLFF. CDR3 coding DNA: TGTGCCAGCAGTGCGGGACAGGCAAATGAAAAACTGTTTTTT.

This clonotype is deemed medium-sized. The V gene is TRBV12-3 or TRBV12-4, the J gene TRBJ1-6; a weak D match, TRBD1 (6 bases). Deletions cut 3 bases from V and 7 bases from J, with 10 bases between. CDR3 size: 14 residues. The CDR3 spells CASSFGQGNSPLHF. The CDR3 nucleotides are TGTGCCAGCAGTTTTGGGCAGGGGAATTCACCCCTCCACTTT.

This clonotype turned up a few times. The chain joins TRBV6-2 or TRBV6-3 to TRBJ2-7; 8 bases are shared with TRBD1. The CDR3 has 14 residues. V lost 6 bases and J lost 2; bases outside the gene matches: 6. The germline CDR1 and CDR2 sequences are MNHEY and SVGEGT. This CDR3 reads CASRDRVEAYEQYF. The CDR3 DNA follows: TGTGCCAGCAGGGACAGGGTGGAAGCCTACGAGCAGTACTTC.

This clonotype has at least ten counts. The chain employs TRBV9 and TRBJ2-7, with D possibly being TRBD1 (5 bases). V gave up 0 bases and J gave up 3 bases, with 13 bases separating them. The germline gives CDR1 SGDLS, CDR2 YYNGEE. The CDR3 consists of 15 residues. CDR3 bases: TGTGCCAGCAGCGTAGGGCCCAGGGTCTTCTACGAGCAGTACTTC. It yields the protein CASSVGPRVFYEQYF.

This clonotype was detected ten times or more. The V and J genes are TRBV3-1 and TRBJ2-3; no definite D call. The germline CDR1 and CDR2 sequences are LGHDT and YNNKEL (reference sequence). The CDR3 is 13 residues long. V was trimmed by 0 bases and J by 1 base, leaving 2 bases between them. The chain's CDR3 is CASSQDRTDTQYF. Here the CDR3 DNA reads TGTGCCAGCAGCCAAGATCGCACAGATACGCAGTATTTT.

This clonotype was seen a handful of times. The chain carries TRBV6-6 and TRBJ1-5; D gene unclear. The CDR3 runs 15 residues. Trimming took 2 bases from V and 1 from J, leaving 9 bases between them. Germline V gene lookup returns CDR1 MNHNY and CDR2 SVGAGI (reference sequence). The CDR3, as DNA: TGTGCCAGCAGTTACGCCACGGGGAGCAATCAGCCCCAGCATTTT. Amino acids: CASSYATGSNQPQHF.

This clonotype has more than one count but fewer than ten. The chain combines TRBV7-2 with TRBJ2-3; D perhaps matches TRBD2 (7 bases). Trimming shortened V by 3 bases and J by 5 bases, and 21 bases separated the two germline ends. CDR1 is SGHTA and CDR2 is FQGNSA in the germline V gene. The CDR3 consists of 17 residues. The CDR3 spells CASSFGPVGGAKDTQYF. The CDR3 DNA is TGTGCCAGCAGCTTTGGACCCGTAGGGGGGGCAAAAGATACGCAGTATTTT.

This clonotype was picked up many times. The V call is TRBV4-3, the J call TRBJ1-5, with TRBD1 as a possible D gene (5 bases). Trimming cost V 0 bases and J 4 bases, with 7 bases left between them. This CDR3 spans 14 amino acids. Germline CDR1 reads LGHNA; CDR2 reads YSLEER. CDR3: CASSQDRVNQPQHF. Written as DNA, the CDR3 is TGCGCCAGCAGCCAAGACAGGGTAAATCAGCCCCAGCATTTT.

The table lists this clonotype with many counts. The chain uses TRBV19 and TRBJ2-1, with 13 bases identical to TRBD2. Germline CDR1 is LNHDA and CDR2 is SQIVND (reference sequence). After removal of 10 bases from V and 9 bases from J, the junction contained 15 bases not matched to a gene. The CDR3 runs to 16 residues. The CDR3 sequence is CATVTSGGDLYGEQFF. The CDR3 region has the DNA TGTGCCACCGTAACTAGCGGGGGGGATCTTTACGGTGAGCAGTTCTTC. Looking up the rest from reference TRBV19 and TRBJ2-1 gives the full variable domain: DGGITQSPKYLFRKEGQNVTLSCEQNLNHDAMYWYRQDPGQGLRLIYYSQIVNDFQKGDIAEGYSVSREKKESFPLTVTSAQKNPTAFYLCATVTSGGDLYGEQFFGPGTRLTVL.

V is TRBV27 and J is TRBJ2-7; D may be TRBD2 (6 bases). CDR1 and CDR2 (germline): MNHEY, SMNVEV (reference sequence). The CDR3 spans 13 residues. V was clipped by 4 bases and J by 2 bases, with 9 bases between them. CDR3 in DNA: TGTGCCAGCAGTTACGGACTAACCTACGAGCAGTACTTC. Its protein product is CASSYGLTYEQYF.

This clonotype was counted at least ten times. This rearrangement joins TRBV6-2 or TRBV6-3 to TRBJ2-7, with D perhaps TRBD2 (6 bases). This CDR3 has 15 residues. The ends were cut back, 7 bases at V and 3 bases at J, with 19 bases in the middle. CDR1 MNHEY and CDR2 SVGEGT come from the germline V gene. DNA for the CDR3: TGTGCCAGCACCCCAACCCATGACGGGGGCTACGAGCAGTACTTC. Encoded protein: CASTPTHDGGYEQYF.

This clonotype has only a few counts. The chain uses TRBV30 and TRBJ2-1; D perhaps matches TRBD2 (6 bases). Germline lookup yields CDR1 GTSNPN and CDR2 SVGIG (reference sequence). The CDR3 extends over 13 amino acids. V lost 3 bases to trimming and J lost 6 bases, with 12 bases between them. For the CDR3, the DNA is TGTGCCTGGAGAGGCGGGGCCTTCAATGAGCAGTTCTTC. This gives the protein CAWRGGAFNEQFF.

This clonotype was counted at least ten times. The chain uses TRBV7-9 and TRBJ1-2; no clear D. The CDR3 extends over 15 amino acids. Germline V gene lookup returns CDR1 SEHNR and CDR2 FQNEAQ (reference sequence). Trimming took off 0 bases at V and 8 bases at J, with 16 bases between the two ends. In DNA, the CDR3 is TGTGCCAGCAGCTTAGCGGGAGCTATTTTGGGAGGCTACACCTTC. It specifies CASSLAGAILGGYTF.

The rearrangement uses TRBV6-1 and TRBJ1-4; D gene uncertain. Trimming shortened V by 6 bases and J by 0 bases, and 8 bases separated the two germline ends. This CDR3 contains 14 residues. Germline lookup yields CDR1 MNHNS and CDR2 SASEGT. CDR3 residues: CASSLTPTNEKLFF. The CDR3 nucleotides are TGTGCCAGCAGCCTGACTCCAACTAATGAAAAACTGTTTTTT.